This T cell receptor beta chain is from a study of blood T cell repertoires in COVID-19 (TCRdb year 2020). About the study as a whole: Samples covering the acute and convalescent phases of COVID-19 were provided by collaborators in the United States, Italy and Spain. The prospective study material was composed of cDNA or gDNA derived from T cells, B-cell-depleted T cells, or PBMCs. Subjects who had been exposed to COVID-19, were actively infected with it, or had recovered from it provided the deeply sampled blood TCRbeta repertoires that made up the dataset. The repertoires were released in a freely available public database meant as a resource for research on the immune response to SARS-CoV-2. The samples were drawn from the first 160 participants of the ongoing ImmuneRACE study and from 950 to 1,500 subjects provided by 6 global collaborators. Sample metadata almost always included a de-identified subject ID, COVID-19 status, age in years and sex. Where HLA class I and class II types were available, the types were taken from metadata supplied by the sample provider, not from assay-based typing. Findings and caveats that apply to the study as a whole: The amount of clinical and demographic metadata varied by source and participant and was provided uncurated.

The immunoSEQ Assay, a bias-controlled multiplex PCR, was used to amplify TCRbeta CDR3 regions from genomic DNA. The paper's data handling went like this. Within the assay, amplification of reference gene primers was used to estimate how many nucleated cells each sample contained. Sequence reads were collapsed and filtered to measure the absolute abundance of every unique TCRbeta CDR3 rearrangement. For each sample, productive Simpson clonality was calculated as the square root of Simpson's diversity index across productive rearrangements. What TCRdb holds here is the immuneACCESS table cut down to in-frame rearrangements. Part of the clones is not present; checked against another copy, under half of the missing clones reflect an unresolved V gene, and the others are unexplained. V and J calls and clone size are given by that table; D and trimming were obtained from the DNA. The table for this sample lists 300,000 to 450,000 clones; more than 75% of them were counted only once. Of the sample, around 3% is held by the ten largest clones.

Of note for this clone: It lacks a known antigen. No base quality values were provided; no much bigger clone lies one nucleotide off.

Whole blood was collected in K2EDTA tubes by collaborating institutions according to the institutions' own protocols. For TCRbeta analysis, collaborator samples were shipped as frozen whole blood, as isolated PBMCs, or as DNA extracted from either sample type. CDR1 SGHRS and CDR2 YFSETQ were looked up in the germline V gene. A distance of 24 bases separates the germline ends of V and J, which lose 1 base and 5 bases respectively. CDR3 length: 19 amino acids, cysteine to phenylalanine. Only CDR3 DNA is held: 57 bases, read in frame from base 1. The rearrangement joined TRBV5-1 to TRBJ1-4; the D gene cannot be named for sure. The source of this sequence is a human donor in a cohort sampled during active COVID-19. Sequencing was performed on peripheral blood. The CDR3 region reads CASSLMARHVGERNEKLFF. At the DNA level, the sequence is TGCGCCAGCAGCTTGATGGCGCGTCATGTTGGGGAGCGGAATGAAAAACTGTTTTTT. Joined to the reference TRBV5-1 and TRBJ1-4 proteins, this CDR3 gives the full variable domain: KAGVTQTPRYLIKTRGQQVTLSCSPISGHRSVSWYQQTPGQGLQFLFEYFSETQRNKGNFPGRFSGRQFSNSRSEMNVSTLELGDSALYLCASSLMARHVGERNEKLFFGSGTQLSVL.